This entry describes one T cell receptor (beta chain). The data were obtained in a study of OX40 agonist ivuxolimab in advanced cancers. Sequencing used immunoSEQ multiplex PCR; TCRdb keeps in-frame clones, though not all of them. This sample carries 74,000 or so clones, more than 70% of them seen once, and the ten largest clones take 2% to 2.5%. The V end was cut by 4 bases, the J end by 5 bases, with 13 bases between. Germline V gene sequence: CDR1 MDHEN, CDR2 SYDVKM. The CDR3 totals 14 residues. This chain links TRBV28 with TRBJ2-3; D call uncertain. The starting material was CD4+ or CD8+ T cells sorted from blood, obtained in a trial of the OX40 agonist ivuxolimab. This clonotype was obtained from an adult with an advanced solid tumor such as melanoma, head and neck, liver or kidney cancer. In nucleotides, the CDR3 is TGTGCCAGCAGTTACTCTACAACATTAGATACGCAGTATTTT. Translated: CASSYSTTLDTQYF.